This is a list of T cell receptor beta chains from one sample in a study of shared clonotypes between healthy human individuals. Sequencing used immunoSEQ multiplex PCR; TCRdb keeps in-frame clones, though not all of them. Of some 580,000 clones in the sample, more than 95% were seen once. The sample comprised naive CD4+ T cells sorted from blood. These receptors all stem from a young woman in good health. The CDR3 runs from the conserved cysteine through the conserved F or W. The order of the fields is clone size, V gene, J gene, D gene, CDR3 DNA, CDR3 protein. A D gene is named only where the DNA matches it firmly. Only some rows state a clone size, as once, few, many or a class for expanded clones.

abundance: -; v_gene: TRBV5-4; j_gene: TRBJ2-4; d_gene: -; CDR3nt: TGTGCCAGCAGCTTAGCGTTGAAAAACATTCAGTACTTC; CDR3aa: CASSLALKNIQYF
abundance: -; v_gene: TRBV19; j_gene: TRBJ1-1; d_gene: -; CDR3nt: TGTGCCAGTAGTATCCCGGGGACACCTGAAGCTTTCTTT; CDR3aa: CASSIPGTPEAFF
abundance: -; v_gene: TRBV7-6; j_gene: TRBJ2-1; d_gene: TRBD2; CDR3nt: TGTGCCAGCAGCCAGATAGCGGGAGGGCAGGATAATGAGCAGTTCTTC; CDR3aa: CASSQIAGGQDNEQFF
abundance: -; v_gene: TRBV2; j_gene: TRBJ1-4; d_gene: -; CDR3nt: TGTGCCAGCAGTGGAAGATCAGGGGCAACTAATGAAAAACTGTTTTTT; CDR3aa: CASSGRSGATNEKLFF
abundance: -; v_gene: TRBV19; j_gene: TRBJ1-3; d_gene: -; CDR3nt: TGTGCCAGCTCCCGGGGGGCCAGTGGAAACACCATATATTTT; CDR3aa: CASSRGASGNTIYF
abundance: -; v_gene: TRBV6-1; j_gene: TRBJ2-1; d_gene: -; CDR3nt: TGTGCCAGCTTAAAATCCAGCTCCTACAATGAGCAGTTCTTC; CDR3aa: CASLKSSSYNEQFF
abundance: -; v_gene: TRBV29-1; j_gene: TRBJ1-1; d_gene: -; CDR3nt: TGCAGCGCCGGCAGCGGGAGTCCCGAAGCTTTCTTT; CDR3aa: CSAGSGSPEAFF
abundance: -; v_gene: TRBV5-5; j_gene: TRBJ1-1; d_gene: TRBD1; CDR3nt: TGTGCCAGCAGCTTGAGGGGACAGGCGAGGGTAGCTTTCTTT; CDR3aa: CASSLRGQARVAFF
abundance: once; v_gene: TRBV5-6; j_gene: TRBJ2-3; d_gene: -; CDR3nt: TGTGCCAGCAGCTTGTTGGGCAGCACAGATACGCAGTATTTT; CDR3aa: CASSLLGSTDTQYF
abundance: -; v_gene: TRBV6-5; j_gene: TRBJ1-6; d_gene: -; CDR3nt: TGTGCCAGCAGTTACTCCCCGGACGGGAATAATTCACCCCTCCACTTT; CDR3aa: CASSYSPDGNNSPLHF
abundance: once; v_gene: TRBV6-4; j_gene: TRBJ1-5; d_gene: TRBD1; CDR3nt: TGTGCCAGCAGTGAAGGGACAGGGGGGTCCCAGCATTTT; CDR3aa: CASSEGTGGSQHF
abundance: -; v_gene: TRBV6-5; j_gene: TRBJ1-1; d_gene: -; CDR3nt: TGTGCCAGCACTGACAGGCACTGGGGAACTGAAGCTTTCTTT; CDR3aa: CASTDRHWGTEAFF
abundance: -; v_gene: TRBV19; j_gene: TRBJ2-3; d_gene: TRBD2; CDR3nt: TGTGCCAGTAGTCCCGGACTAGAGTCTAGCACAGATACGCAGTATTTT; CDR3aa: CASSPGLESSTDTQYF
abundance: -; v_gene: TRBV7-2; j_gene: TRBJ2-3; d_gene: TRBD2; CDR3nt: TGTGCCAGCAGCTTTCTCCGGACTAGCGGGAGTGATACGCAGTATTTT; CDR3aa: CASSFLRTSGSDTQYF
abundance: -; v_gene: TRBV5-1; j_gene: TRBJ2-3; d_gene: -; CDR3nt: TGCGCCAGCAGCGGTCTTGGCGGGGCTAGCACAGATACGCAGTATTTT; CDR3aa: CASSGLGGASTDTQYF
abundance: -; v_gene: TRBV12-5; j_gene: TRBJ2-1; d_gene: TRBD2; CDR3nt: TGTGCTAGTGGTTTGGCGGGAGGAAATCCCAATGAGCAGTTCTTC; CDR3aa: CASGLAGGNPNEQFF
abundance: -; v_gene: TRBV4-2; j_gene: TRBJ2-1; d_gene: TRBD2; CDR3nt: TGTGCCAGCAGCCTCAAAGCGCTAGCGGGAGTCCAGAGTGAGCAGTTCTTC; CDR3aa: CASSLKALAGVQSEQFF
abundance: -; v_gene: TRBV7-9; j_gene: TRBJ1-1; d_gene: TRBD1; CDR3nt: TGTGCCAGCAGAAATCGGGACAGGTCCGCCGGGGCTTTCTTT; CDR3aa: CASRNRDRSAGAFF
abundance: -; v_gene: TRBV6-5; j_gene: TRBJ2-7; d_gene: -; CDR3nt: TGTGCCAGCAGTTACTCAGGGGACGGGCGCTACGAGCAGTACTTC; CDR3aa: CASSYSGDGRYEQYF
abundance: -; v_gene: TRBV10-3; j_gene: TRBJ1-6; d_gene: -; CDR3nt: TGTGCCATCAGTGGAGGGATGGGTTCACCCCTCCACTTT; CDR3aa: CAISGGMGSPLHF
abundance: once; v_gene: TRBV29-1; j_gene: TRBJ2-3; d_gene: -; CDR3nt: TGCAGCGTTGAAGCTAGCGCAAACACAGATACGCAGTATTTT; CDR3aa: CSVEASANTDTQYF
abundance: -; v_gene: TRBV21-1; j_gene: TRBJ2-7; d_gene: -; CDR3nt: TGTGCCAGCAGCCGGGATACACCTGTCTACGAGCAGTACTTC; CDR3aa: CASSRDTPVYEQYF
abundance: -; v_gene: TRBV5-6; j_gene: TRBJ1-2; d_gene: TRBD1; CDR3nt: TGTGCCAGCAGCTTGCCAGGGGGCGGCTCCTATGGCTACACCTTC; CDR3aa: CASSLPGGGSYGYTF
abundance: once; v_gene: TRBV7-9; j_gene: TRBJ2-1; d_gene: TRBD2; CDR3nt: TGTGCCAGCAGCTTAGCTGGACTAGCGGGAGATGAGCAGTTCTTC; CDR3aa: CASSLAGLAGDEQFF